This T cell receptor (beta chain) derives from a study of cytomegalovirus exposure and HLA in healthy donors. Study-wide context: There were 100 million to 130 million unique TCR beta sequences, drawn from about 180 million T cells, in an earlier analysis.

The PCR made use of 60 Vbeta and 13 Jbeta primers. Libraries were prepared by immunoSEQ multiplex PCR; TCRdb keeps only in-frame clonotypes and omits some of them. The sample includes around 270,000 clones, under 90% of them seen just once. The CDR3 contains 16 residues. The V and J ends lost 4 bases and 0 bases respectively, with 11 bases between them. Germline V gives CDR1 SGHNT, CDR2 YYREEE (reference sequence). The sequenced sample consisted of PBMCs. The chain links TRBV5-4 to TRBJ2-6, with D perhaps TRBD1 (6 bases). The clonotype comes from a girl aged 2 to 9 in good health and CMV-seronegative. The CDR3 DNA follows: TGTGCCAGCAGCCCGGGACACTACTCTGGGGCCAACGTCCTGACTTTC. Protein sequence: CASSPGHYSGANVLTF.